These T cell receptor beta chains were read from a single sample in a study of PD-1 blockade in classical Hodgkin lymphoma. Method: immunoSEQ multiplex PCR; TCRdb's copy keeps in-frame clones and lacks some. The table has 9,500 or so clones, roughly four fifths seen once. Here the sequenced sample was peripheral blood mononuclear cells (PBMCs), taken before the fourth cycle of nivolumab. The receptors were sampled from a human donor with classical Hodgkin lymphoma. The conserved cysteine and the conserved F or W are not part of the CDR3 here. A row's size may be missing; if present it is once, few, many or a size class.

J gene: TRBJ1-3
V gene: TRBV18
clone size: -
CDR3 protein: ASSPHLDGPSGNTIY

J gene: TRBJ2-5
V gene: TRBV5-4
clone size: -
CDR3 protein: ASSPLRGGLPETQY

J gene: TRBJ2-5
V gene: TRBV6-6
clone size: -
CDR3 protein: ASSYSGTSPQETQY

J gene: TRBJ2-3
V gene: TRBV5-1
clone size: -
CDR3 protein: ASSLASDREGISTDTQY

J gene: TRBJ1-1
V gene: TRBV27
clone size: -
CDR3 protein: ASGSVGGGRVTEAF

J gene: TRBJ2-1
V gene: TRBV28
clone size: -
CDR3 protein: ASRGGASSYNEQF

J gene: TRBJ1-4
V gene: TRBV27
clone size: -
CDR3 protein: ASSPWDLPEKLF

J gene: TRBJ1-4
V gene: TRBV7-6
clone size: -
CDR3 protein: ASSLGGIGEKLF

J gene: TRBJ2-7
V gene: TRBV27
clone size: once
CDR3 protein: ASSRLIHSYEQY

J gene: TRBJ2-2
V gene: TRBV6-6
clone size: once
CDR3 protein: ASSNRGETGELF

J gene: TRBJ2-5
V gene: TRBV2
clone size: -
CDR3 protein: AIITDSGSQY

J gene: TRBJ1-2
V gene: TRBV19
clone size: -
CDR3 protein: ASSLDGDYGYT

J gene: TRBJ1-1
V gene: TRBV25-1
clone size: -
CDR3 protein: ASSEYGPKNTEAF

J gene: TRBJ2-7
V gene: TRBV2
clone size: -
CDR3 protein: ASRDREAYEQY

J gene: TRBJ1-2
V gene: TRBV5-6
clone size: -
CDR3 protein: ASSAYGGYGYT

J gene: TRBJ1-2
V gene: TRBV19
clone size: -
CDR3 protein: ASSREASASGYT

J gene: TRBJ2-7
V gene: TRBV5-1
clone size: -
CDR3 protein: ASSLYSREGYIVYEQY

J gene: TRBJ2-2
V gene: TRBV5-1
clone size: -
CDR3 protein: ASSLGTAGGELF

J gene: TRBJ2-3
V gene: TRBV7-3
clone size: few
CDR3 protein: ASSHTGGSDTQY

J gene: TRBJ1-3
V gene: TRBV9
clone size: once
CDR3 protein: ASSAGGLTNTIY

J gene: TRBJ2-7
V gene: TRBV6-6
clone size: -
CDR3 protein: ASSYRSSRDEQY

J gene: TRBJ1-1
V gene: TRBV18
clone size: -
CDR3 protein: ASSPIGTGGTEAF

J gene: TRBJ1-1
V gene: TRBV27
clone size: few
CDR3 protein: ASKTGLEAF

J gene: TRBJ2-5
V gene: TRBV5-1
clone size: -
CDR3 protein: ASSLQKRGIQETQY

J gene: TRBJ1-2
V gene: TRBV5-1
clone size: -
CDR3 protein: ASSFPGSYGYT

J gene: TRBJ2-2
V gene: TRBV11-3
clone size: -
CDR3 protein: ASSLRFGDTGELF

J gene: TRBJ2-1
V gene: TRBV10-3
clone size: -
CDR3 protein: AISLEGYNEQF

J gene: TRBJ1-1
V gene: TRBV5-1
clone size: once
CDR3 protein: ASSPGQGAFVNTEAF

J gene: TRBJ2-1
V gene: TRBV9
clone size: -
CDR3 protein: ASSGSGRGHNEQF

J gene: TRBJ2-2
V gene: TRBV29-1
clone size: -
CDR3 protein: SVEDLAGHTGELF

J gene: TRBJ2-2
V gene: TRBV7-3
clone size: few
CDR3 protein: ASSLGTANTGELF

J gene: TRBJ2-1
V gene: TRBV19
clone size: -
CDR3 protein: ASSIQVNEVWGQF